This T cell receptor beta chain was obtained from a study of PD-L1 blockade in urothelial cancer. Study-wide context: Analyses were performed on blood at 3 weeks after treatment start (the second dose) and at 6 weeks.

Turning to this clone: Antigen specificity is unknown.

The investigators introduced synthetic TCR analog templates into each PCR as spikes. TCRdb's table, derived via immunoSEQ multiplex PCR, lists solely in-frame clones and lacks some. The sample lists some 79,000 clones, roughly 80% occurring once. Findings and limits, study-wide: At 3 weeks on treatment, tumor-associated clones expanded more with durable benefit.

The starting material was PBMCs, obtained around atezolizumab (anti-PD-L1) treatment. The clonotype was recovered from a man aged 65 to 79 with urothelial cancer.

CDR3 loop: CASSIRGRDYSGANVLTF. The DNA for the CDR3 is TGTGCCAGTAGTATACGGGGCAGGGACTACTCTGGGGCCAACGTCCTGACTTTC. This chain uses TRBV19 with TRBJ2-6; 7 bases match TRBD2. The V and J ends lost 2 bases and 0 bases, in that order; junction bases with no gene match: 7. From germline, CDR1 is LNHDA and CDR2 SQIVND (reference sequence). The CDR3 contains 18 residues.